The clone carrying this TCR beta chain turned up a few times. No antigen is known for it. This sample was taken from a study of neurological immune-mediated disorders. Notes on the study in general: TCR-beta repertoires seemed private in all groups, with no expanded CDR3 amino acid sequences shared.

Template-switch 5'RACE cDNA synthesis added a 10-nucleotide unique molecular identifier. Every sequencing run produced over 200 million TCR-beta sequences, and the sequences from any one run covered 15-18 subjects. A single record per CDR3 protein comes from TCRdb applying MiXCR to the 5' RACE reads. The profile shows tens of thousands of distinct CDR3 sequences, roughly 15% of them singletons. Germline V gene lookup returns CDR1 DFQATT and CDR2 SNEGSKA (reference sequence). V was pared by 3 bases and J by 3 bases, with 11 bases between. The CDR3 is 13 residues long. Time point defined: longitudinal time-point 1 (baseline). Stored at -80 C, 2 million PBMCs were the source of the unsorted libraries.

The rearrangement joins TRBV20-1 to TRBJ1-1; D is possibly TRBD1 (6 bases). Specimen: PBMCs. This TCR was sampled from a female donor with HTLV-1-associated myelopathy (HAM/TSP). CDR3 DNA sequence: TGCAGTGCTAGTGGACAGTGGGACACTGAAGCTTTCTTT. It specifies CSASGQWDTEAFF.